A selection of T cell receptor beta chains follows, all from one sample in a study of T cell responses to AZD1222 COVID-19 vaccine. Using immunoSEQ multiplex PCR, the repertoire was profiled, and TCRdb retains in-frame clones only, with some absent. The repertoire holds 100,000 or so clones, with around 86% as singletons. Here the sequenced sample was peripheral blood, taken on day 0 of AZD1222 vaccination. Receptors were obtained from an adult in good health. The CDR3 runs from the conserved cysteine through the conserved F or W. The D gene is left open where the match is weak.

>.|TRBV29-1
CSVLGRTGELFF
>.|TRBV7-8
CASSLRGLTNEKLFF
>.|TRBV4-1
CASSQDWDEQYF
>.|TRBV20-1
CSASPGYTNYGYTF
>.|TRBV3-1/TRBV3-2
CASSQAGGNTEAFF
>.|TRBV3-1/TRBV3-2
CASSHLEEVTEAFF
>TRBD1|TRBV3-1/TRBV3-2
CASSQANRGLAEAFF
>TRBD2|TRBV3-1/TRBV3-2
CASSPGGAGELFF
>.|TRBV30
CAWAGEDYGYTF
>.|TRBV3-1/TRBV3-2
CASSQEGGSRNSPLHF
>.|TRBV5-1
CASSLAAGSGNTIYF
>.|TRBV7-6
CASSLGSQRNSGANVLTF
>.|TRBV5-1
CASSLEVPPYGYTF
>TRBD1|TRBV30
CAWSMTGYEQYF
>.|TRBV19
CASSIGEGYEQYF
>.|TRBV19
CASIETGLGPEAFF
>.|TRBV5-4
CASSRGVHQNTEAFF
>.|TRBV6-5
CASKLVDSGRDGYTF
>.|TRBV7-6
CASIPEGGLNTEAFF
>TRBD2|TRBV27
CASSLYSGLDTQYF
>TRBD1|TRBV4-2
CASSQASGQGSPLHF
>.|TRBV7-2
CASSLAWQGPSNQPQHF
>.|TRBV5-4
CASSLEGRSPLHF
>TRBD2|TRBV11-3
CASSSDSGTYNEQFF
>TRBD1|TRBV19
CASSIGRQGPGEQYF
>.|TRBV3-1/TRBV3-2
CASSHPRGRAEAFF
>TRBD2|TRBV13
CASRPERTSGSYEQYF
>.|TRBV10-3
CAISDGGQNTGELFF
>TRBD1|TRBV19
CASSMGQGTDTQYF
>TRBD2|TRBV7-6
CASSPLAGGSYEQYF
>.|TRBV3-1/TRBV3-2
CASSQGVGDQPQHF
>.|TRBV27
CASSPPSGETQYF
>TRBD1|TRBV5-4
CASLTGPLTGELFF
>.|TRBV2
CASTPERGTGELFF
>.|TRBV14
CASSPANEKLFF
>.|TRBV7-2
CASSLDIQALHF
>.|TRBV5-1
CASSLVGKEEQFF
>.|TRBV12-3/TRBV12-4
CATSGGTGYEQYF
>.|TRBV2
CASSDPLGGTEAFF
>.|TRBV13
CASTGRGRYEQYF
>.|TRBV10-2
CASSEPQQGRTQYF
>.|TRBV7-2
CASSLGGGPGSEQFF
>.|TRBV15
CATSPVRRQPQHF
>.|TRBV2
CASSGSATGQPQHF
>TRBD2|TRBV19
CASSISGRSNEQFF
>.|TRBV7-3
CASSLMGGTDTQYF
>.|TRBV19
CASSRAGAEANYGYTF
>.|TRBV27
CASRTLAGSNQPQHF
>TRBD1|TRBV9
CASSGQGWSF
>TRBD1|TRBV18
CASSTRGQRTDTQYF
>.|TRBV19
CASRGTRGTGELFF